The 21 T cell receptor beta chains presented below share a single source sample, sequenced in a study of blood T cell repertoires in COVID-19. TCRdb keeps only in-frame clones here, not all; method: immunoSEQ multiplex PCR. The sample consists of about 30,000 clones, 83% of them appearing once. Sequenced sample: peripheral blood. These receptors originate from a human donor in a cohort sampled during active COVID-19.

This rearrangement joins TRBV21-1 to TRBJ2-7; no check of the table's D call, TRBD2, against the DNA was made. TRBV21-1 is classified as a pseudogene. The length of the CDR3 is 15 residues. CDR3 sequence reads: CASSKSPGTDYEQYF. CDR3 in DNA: TGTGCCAGCAGCAAATCCCCGGGAACCGACTACGAGCAGTACTTC.

This clone was recorded a few times. The chain couples TRBV6-1 to TRBJ2-7; TRBD2 matches 8 bases. V shed 2 bases, J shed 3 bases, and the junction held 12 bases outside the gene matches. Germline V gene data show CDR1 as MNHNS and CDR2 as SASEGT. This CDR3 is 17 amino acids long. The CDR3 coding sequence is TGTGCCAGCAGTGAAAGTATAGGTTATCGGGGGGGCTACGAGCAGTACTTC. This encodes CASSESIGYRGGYEQYF.

The chain combines TRBV7-9 with TRBJ2-5; no clear D. V shed 1 base and J shed 2 bases, with 8 bases lying between them. The CDR3 has 14 amino acids. Germline values: CDR1 SEHNR, CDR2 FQNEAQ (reference sequence). CDR3 nucleotide sequence: TGTGCCAGCAGCTTAGTTGGCAGTCAAGAGACCCAGTACTTC. Translated: CASSLVGSQETQYF.

The V gene is TRBV27, the J gene TRBJ2-7; TRBD2 matches at 8 bases. The CDR3 has 13 amino acids. Per the germline V gene, CDR1 is MNHEY and CDR2 is SMNVEV (reference sequence). Trimming took 6 bases from V and 3 from J; bases not matched to a gene: 4. This CDR3 reads CASREAGDYEQYF. CDR3 coding DNA: TGTGCCAGCAGAGAAGCGGGAGACTACGAGCAGTACTTC.

The V and J genes are TRBV15 and TRBJ1-1; D perhaps matches TRBD1 (6 bases). In germline, CDR1 is LNHNV, CDR2 YYDKDF (reference sequence). Trimming took 4 bases from V and 3 from J, leaving 15 bases between them. The CDR3 extends over 15 amino acids. Written as DNA, the CDR3 is TGTGCCACCAGCACAAGAGGGGGTTGGCACACTGAAGCTTTCTTT. Translation: CATSTRGGWHTEAFF.

The chain combines TRBV24-1 with TRBJ2-5; the D gene is possibly TRBD1 (5 bases). Germline lookup yields CDR1 KGHDR and CDR2 SFDVKD. The CDR3 spans 15 residues. Trimming pared 3 bases from V and 5 bases from J, leaving 15 bases between. CDR3 region: CATSDNRGRGETQYF. The CDR3 region has the DNA TGTGCCACCAGTGATAATAGGGGCAGAGGTGAGACCCAGTACTTC.

This chain links TRBV6-5 with TRBJ2-1; 10 bases fit TRBD2. J was trimmed by 4 bases and V by 6 bases; bases with no gene match: 3. This CDR3 has 14 residues. Germline CDR1 MNHEY, CDR2 SVGAGI. DNA for the CDR3: TGTGCCAGCAGCACTAGCGGGATTTACAATGAGCAGTTCTTC. This sequence encodes CASSTSGIYNEQFF.

The chain has TRBV18 and TRBJ1-4; D gene ambiguous. This CDR3 has 15 residues. The germline V and J ends were trimmed by 3 bases and 4 bases, with 12 bases remaining between them. The germline V gene encodes CDR1 KGHSH and CDR2 LQKENI. This CDR3 reads CASSPAHGDNEKLFF. CDR3 bases: TGTGCCAGCTCACCTGCCCACGGAGATAATGAAAAACTGTTTTTT.

The chain combines TRBV27 with TRBJ1-1; no clear D. This CDR3 spans 15 amino acids. Germline CDR1 is MNHEY and CDR2 is SMNVEV (reference sequence). Trimming stripped 2 bases from V and 0 bases from J, with 10 bases between. CDR3 nucleotide sequence: TGTGCCAGCAGTTTAAGCGCATTCCTGAACACTGAAGCTTTCTTT. Encoded protein: CASSLSAFLNTEAFF.

In its sample, this clone was seen once. J is TRBJ2-3 and V is TRBV4-3; perhaps TRBD2 as D (6 bases). The germline V and J ends were trimmed by 1 base and 4 bases, with 15 bases remaining between them. This CDR3 is built from 16 residues. The V gene's germline CDR1 is LGHNA and CDR2 YSLEER. The CDR3 reads CASSQGPGSLPDTQYF. The CDR3 DNA is TGCGCCAGCAGCCAAGGTCCCGGGAGTTTGCCAGATACGCAGTATTTT.

The chain links TRBV28 to TRBJ2-7; 11 bases are shared with TRBD2. The CDR3 has 16 residues. The germline gives CDR1 MDHEN, CDR2 SYDVKM. After removal of 3 bases from V and 4 bases from J, the junction contained 8 bases not matched to a gene. The CDR3 reads CASSFPPSGRSYEQYF. As DNA, the CDR3 is TGTGCCAGCAGTTTCCCCCCTAGCGGGAGGAGTTACGAGCAGTACTTC.

The rearrangement joins TRBV5-1 to TRBJ2-3; D call uncertain. Looked up from germline, CDR1 is SGHRS and CDR2 is YFSETQ. Trimming pared 3 bases from V and 2 bases from J, leaving 16 bases between. The CDR3 extends over 16 amino acids. The CDR3 protein is CASSSTTVKNTDTQYF. The DNA of the CDR3 is TGCGCCAGCAGCTCAACCACAGTGAAAAACACAGATACGCAGTATTTT.

The chain combines TRBV5-6 with TRBJ1-1, with TRBD1 matching over 12 bases. V shed 4 bases and J 9 bases; nucleotides not matched to a gene: 4. The CDR3 extends over 13 amino acids. Per the germline V gene, CDR1 is SGHDT and CDR2 is YYEEEE. This CDR3 is CASSTGTGGKAFF. CDR3 DNA: TGTGCCAGCAGCACCGGGACAGGGGGCAAAGCTTTCTTT. The variable domain in full, with the rest retrieved from reference TRBV5-6 and TRBJ1-1, is DAGVTQSPTHLIKTRGQQVTLRCSPKSGHDTVSWYQQALGQGPQFIFQYYEEEERQRGNFPDRFSGHQFPNYSSELNVNALLLGDSALYLCASSTGTGGKAFFGQGTRLTVV.

This chain joins TRBV7-9 and TRBJ1-2; 7 bases align to TRBD1. Germline lookup yields CDR1 SEHNR and CDR2 FQNEAQ (reference sequence). The CDR3 sequence is 17 residues long. The J segment lost 0 bases and the V segment lost 2 bases, leaving 9 bases of the junction unmatched. As DNA, the CDR3 is TGTGCCAGCAGCTTATGGAGGGGGCCATACCCTAACTATGGCTACACCTTC. Encoded protein: CASSLWRGPYPNYGYTF.

This clone was observed a handful of times. The chain combines TRBV19 with TRBJ1-1, with D maybe TRBD1 (6 bases). CDR3 size: 13 residues. V lost 4 bases and J lost 4, with 10 bases in between. CDR1 is LNHDA, CDR2 SQIVND, per germline (reference sequence). For the CDR3, the DNA is TGTGCCAGTAGTACCCTAGGGGGCACTGAAGCTTTCTTT. This gives the protein CASSTLGGTEAFF.

The CDR3 loop is CASCRDRNYGYTF. For the CDR3, the DNA is TGTGCCAGCTGCCGAGACAGAAACTATGGCTACACCTTC. V is TRBV6-2 or TRBV6-3 and J is TRBJ1-2; a possible D gene is TRBD1 (5 bases). The V end lost 8 bases, the J end lost 2 bases, and 12 bases lay between the germline ends. The CDR3 loop spans 13 amino acids. Per the germline V gene, CDR1 is MNHEY and CDR2 is SVGEGT.

The V call is TRBV4-1, the J call TRBJ1-2; D is possibly TRBD1 (5 bases). V was clipped by 4 bases and J by 6 bases, with 12 bases between them. Germline-derived CDR1 and CDR2 are MGHRA and YSYEKL. The CDR3 spans 13 residues. Written as DNA, the CDR3 is TGCGCCAGCAGCCTGCGCGGAGGGGATGGCTACACCTTC. Translated: CASSLRGGDGYTF.

This clone occurred once. This chain connects TRBV25-1 to TRBJ1-2, with no clear D. The germline V gene encodes CDR1 MGHDK and CDR2 SYGVNS. CDR3 length: 12 amino acids. The V end lost 2 bases, the J end lost 8 bases, and 9 bases lay between the germline ends. This CDR3 is CASSEDRRGYTF. The CDR3 DNA sequence: TGTGCCAGCAGTGAAGACCGGAGGGGCTACACCTTC.

By frequency in the sample, this clone is medium-sized (0.01 to 0.1%). The chain couples TRBV6-5 to TRBJ1-5; maybe TRBD1 (6 bases). V lost 6 bases, J lost 4 bases, and 16 bases lay in between. This CDR3 has 15 amino acids. Germline V CDR1 and CDR2: MNHEY, SVGAGI. CDR3: CASRATGFWNQPQHF. Written as DNA, the CDR3 is TGTGCCAGCAGGGCGACAGGTTTTTGGAATCAGCCCCAGCATTTT.

The genes are TRBV10-2 and TRBJ2-5; possibly TRBD2 for D (6 bases). Between the trimmed V and J ends, which lost 3 bases and 4 bases, there was a span of 15 bases. CDR3 size: 15 residues. The V gene's germline CDR1 is WSHSY and CDR2 SAAADI. The CDR3 DNA is TGCGCCAGCAGTGACCCCCGGGACTTCGGAGAGACCCAGTACTTC. It is translated as CASSDPRDFGETQYF.

The gene calls are TRBV6-5 and TRBJ1-2; TRBD1 might be the D (5 bases). The ends were cut back, 0 bases at V and 5 bases at J, with 10 bases in the middle. Germline V gene sequence: CDR1 MNHEY, CDR2 SVGAGI. The CDR3 is made up of 14 amino acids. In nucleotides, the CDR3 is TGTGCCAGCAGTTACTCGAGCCAGGGATATGGCTACACCTTC. It specifies CASSYSSQGYGYTF.